Shown below are 15 T cell receptor beta chains from a single sample sequenced in a study of cytotoxic CD8 clonotypes in ibrutinib-treated CLL. The protocol was immunoSEQ multiplex PCR, while the TCRdb copy is restricted to in-frame clones and leaves out a portion. The table has approximately 320,000 clones, under 70% seen once. Specimen: PBMCs, collected after 36 months of ibrutinib treatment. The source of these receptors is a human donor with chronic lymphocytic leukemia.

This chain links TRBV4-3 with TRBJ2-3; D not resolved. The V gene's germline CDR1 is LGHNA and CDR2 YSLEER. The CDR3 length is 14 residues. The V and J ends lost 4 bases and 4 bases respectively, with 12 bases between them. The DNA of the CDR3 is TGCGCCAGCAGCCGAAGGCTAGAGGCAGATACGCAGTATTTT. Protein product: CASSRRLEADTQYF.

The V call is TRBV10-3, the J call TRBJ2-3; 7 bases match TRBD2. J gave up 4 bases and V 6 bases, and 13 bases lay outside the gene matches. CDR3 size: 16 residues. The germline CDR1 and CDR2 sequences are ENHRY and SYGVKD. CDR3 amino acids: CAIRSGTRNVADTQYF. In nucleotides, the CDR3 is TGTGCCATCAGGAGCGGGACTCGGAACGTCGCAGATACGCAGTATTTT.

This clone was observed a few times. This chain joins TRBV25-1 and TRBJ2-7; a weak D match, TRBD2 (6 bases). Germline-derived CDR1 and CDR2 are MGHDK and SYGVNS. V lost 9 bases, J lost 0 bases, and 12 bases lay in between. This CDR3 is 13 amino acids long. The CDR3, as DNA: TGTGCCAGTAGACGGGGGACCTCCTACGAGCAGTACTTC. Amino acids: CASRRGTSYEQYF.

The chain links TRBV11-2 to TRBJ2-7, with no clear D. Germline V gene lookup returns CDR1 SGHAT and CDR2 FQNNGV. The ends were cut back, 1 base at V and 4 bases at J, with 8 bases in the middle. The CDR3 consists of 13 residues. This CDR3 is CASSLASRYEQYF. CDR3 in DNA: TGTGCCAGCAGCTTAGCCTCGAGGTACGAGCAGTACTTC.

The genes are TRBV7-2 and TRBJ2-5, with 10 bases identical to TRBD2. CDR1 is SGHTA, CDR2 FQGNSA, per germline. Trimming cost V 5 bases and J 4 bases; bases outside gene matches: 4. The CDR3 runs 14 residues. The CDR3 bases are TGTGCCAGCAGCCCGGGACTAGCGTTAGAGACCCAGTACTTC. Its protein is CASSPGLALETQYF.

The chain has TRBV2 and TRBJ2-7, with 7 bases that match TRBD1. CDR1 is SNHLY and CDR2 is FYNNEI in the germline V gene. This CDR3 is built from 15 residues. The ends lost 5 bases at V and 0 bases at J; junction bases unmatched: 7. CDR3: CASSWGTVLSYEQYF. DNA of the CDR3: TGTGCCAGCAGTTGGGGGACAGTCCTCTCCTACGAGCAGTACTTC.

The chain's CDR3 is CASSYRGGYNEQFF. Written as DNA, the CDR3 is TGTGCCAGCAGCTACAGGGGGGGTTACAATGAGCAGTTCTTC. The chain links TRBV7-2 to TRBJ2-1; D is possibly TRBD1 (8 bases). The CDR3 spans 14 residues. Germline assignment: CDR1 SGHTA and CDR2 FQGNSA. Trimming stripped 4 bases from V and 4 bases from J, with 11 bases between.

This chain uses TRBV5-4 with TRBJ2-7, with TRBD2 matching over 8 bases. This CDR3 comprises 15 residues. Germline values: CDR1 SGHNT, CDR2 YYREEE (reference sequence). Trimming took 4 bases from V and 5 from J; bases not matched to a gene: 11. The CDR3 is CASSLPSGRANEQYF. The CDR3 DNA reads TGTGCCAGCAGCCTACCGAGCGGGAGAGCCAACGAGCAGTACTTC. The full variable domain, completed using reference TRBV5-4 and TRBJ2-7, is ETGVTQSPTHLIKTRGQQVTLRCSSQSGHNTVSWYQQALGQGPQFIFQYYREEENGRGNFPPRFSGLQFPNYSSELNVNALELDDSALYLCASSLPSGRANEQYFGPGTRLTVT.

The V call is TRBV2, the J call TRBJ1-1; D is possibly TRBD1 (6 bases). Germline-derived CDR1 and CDR2 are SNHLY and FYNNEI. The CDR3 length is 16 residues. Trimming took 5 bases from V and 0 from J, leaving 16 bases between them. The DNA of the CDR3 is TGTGCCAGCAGTACCCGGACAGTACTCATGAACACTGAAGCTTTCTTT. Translated, it gives CASSTRTVLMNTEAFF.

This chain links TRBV5-5 with TRBJ2-5; D possibly corresponds to TRBD2 (5 bases). The CDR3 is 13 amino acids. Trimming cost V 1 base and J 5 bases, with 9 bases left between them. Germline CDR1 is SGHKS and CDR2 is YYEKEE (reference sequence). The DNA for the CDR3 is TGTGCCAGCAGCTTGCGGGGATGGGAGACCCAGTACTTC. Translation gives CASSLRGWETQYF.

The J gene is TRBJ1-4, the V gene TRBV7-2; the D is unclear. The V and J ends lost 1 base and 5 bases respectively, with 14 bases between them. Germline loops: CDR1 SGHTA, CDR2 FQGNSA. This CDR3 has 16 amino acids. The CDR3 is CASSLGPLRRNEKLFF. The CDR3 DNA follows: TGTGCCAGCAGCTTAGGGCCCCTTCGCAGGAATGAAAAACTGTTTTTT.

This clone came up a few times. The chain is built from TRBV15 and TRBJ2-6; D remains unclear. Germline CDR1 and CDR2: LNHNV and YYDKDF (reference sequence). There are 16 residues in the CDR3. V lost 0 bases to trimming and J lost 0 bases, with 6 bases between them. The CDR3 nucleotides read TGTGCCACCAGCAGAGAGTCAATCTCTGGGGCCAACGTCCTGACTTTC. As protein: CATSRESISGANVLTF. Full variable domain (rest looked up from reference TRBV15 and TRBJ2-6): DAMVIQNPRYQVTQFGKPVTLSCSQTLNHNVMYWYQQKSSQAPKLLFHYYDKDFNNEADTPDNFQSRRPNTSFCFLDIRSPGLGDTAMYLCATSRESISGANVLTFGAGSRLTVL.

This clone was picked up a small number of times. The chain is built from TRBV2 and TRBJ2-1, with TRBD2 matching 11 bases. The J segment lost 5 bases and the V segment lost 1 base, leaving 7 bases of the junction unmatched. This CDR3 has 17 residues. Germline values: CDR1 SNHLY, CDR2 FYNNEI. The CDR3 sequence is CASSEVAGGERDNEQFF. CDR3 in DNA: TGTGCCAGCAGTGAAGTAGCGGGAGGGGAGAGGGACAATGAGCAGTTCTTC.

This chain joins TRBV27 and TRBJ1-6, with D possibly matching TRBD1 (6 bases). The CDR3 covers 15 residues. V lost 4 bases and J 7 bases, leaving 14 bases between the germline ends. Germline V gene lookup returns CDR1 MNHEY and CDR2 SMNVEV (reference sequence). CDR3 sequence reads: CASSWAGGGNSPLHF. The CDR3 nucleotides read TGTGCCAGCAGTTGGGCAGGAGGGGGAAATTCACCCCTCCACTTT.

The chain links TRBV15 to TRBJ2-7, with TRBD2 identical over 10 bases. CDR3 length: 14 residues. J was trimmed by 2 bases and V by 3 bases; bases with no gene match: 1. From germline, CDR1 is LNHNV and CDR2 YYDKDF (reference sequence). Here the CDR3 DNA reads TGTGCCACCAGCAGGACTAGCGGGCCCTACGAGCAGTACTTC. It yields the protein CATSRTSGPYEQYF. The whole variable domain, filled in from reference TRBV15 and TRBJ2-7, reads DAMVIQNPRYQVTQFGKPVTLSCSQTLNHNVMYWYQQKSSQAPKLLFHYYDKDFNNEADTPDNFQSRRPNTSFCFLDIRSPGLGDTAMYLCATSRTSGPYEQYFGPGTRLTVT.